The entry below describes one TCR beta chain. Its binding antigen is unknown. There are no base qualities to consult, and no much larger clone falls within one base. These data come from a study of blood T cell repertoires in COVID-19 (dated by TCRdb to the early 2020s). At the level of the whole study: Samples from collaborators originated in the United States, Italy and Spain and spanned both the acute and convalescent phases of COVID-19. The sample metadata nearly always contained a de-identified subject ID, COVID-19 status, age in years and sex. The repertoires were released in a freely available public database meant as a resource for research on the immune response to SARS-CoV-2. The prospective study material was composed of cDNA or gDNA derived from T cells, B-cell-depleted T cells, or PBMCs. Samples came from the ongoing ImmuneRACE study (first 160 participants) plus 1,254 subjects from 6 global collaborators. Deeply sampled blood TCRbeta repertoires from subjects exposed to, actively infected with, or recovered from COVID-19 were included in the dataset. Where HLA class I and class II types were available, the types were taken from metadata supplied by the sample provider, not from assay-based typing.

TCRbeta CDR3 regions were amplified from genomic DNA using the immunoSEQ Assay, a bias-controlled multiplex PCR. The paper's data handling went like this. Nucleated cell counts per sample were estimated from amplification of reference gene primers within the assay. To quantify the absolute abundance of each unique TCRbeta CDR3 rearrangement, sequence reads were collapsed and filtered. Productive Simpson clonality was computed per sample as the square root of Simpson's diversity index over productive rearrangements. TCRdb limited this immuneACCESS table to in-frame rearrangements with V and J called. A share of clones is missing; checked studies link under half to unresolved V genes, and the rest is unexplained. D and trimming come from the DNA, and the V and J calls and clone size come from that table. The sample table shows 250,000 to 350,000 clones, and over 75% are seen once. In total, the top ten clones hold roughly 1.1% of the sample.

In the prospective study, participants were about 18 to 100 years old, resided in 25 or so geographic areas of the United States, and were enrolled through a virtual design. Cohort assignment in the prospective study relied on participant-reported clinical history from a screening survey and a study questionnaire. Recovered participants in ImmuneRACE Cohort 3 were defined as having two consecutive negative NP/OP PCR tests, clearance from a healthcare professional, or resolution of symptoms. In the prospective study, mobile phlebotomists collected whole blood, serum and a nasopharyngeal or oropharyngeal swab from each participant. Prospective study participants could optionally give additional blood draws and questionnaires over an approximately two-month period. Blood samples from the prospective study were shipped frozen or at room temperature prior to DNA extraction. The germline V gene (reference sequence) specifies LNHDA as CDR1 and SQIVND as CDR2. There are 15 amino acids in the CDR3, from cysteine to phenylalanine inclusive. Of the read, only the CDR3 DNA is kept; its 45 bases are in frame from base 1. V is pared back by 3 bases and J by 2 bases, with 11 bases lying between the germline termini.

Overall study outcomes, separate from this receptor: The amount of clinical and demographic metadata varied by source and participant and was provided uncurated.

The specimen sequenced was PBMCs or T cells enriched from blood (not recorded which). The sequence was obtained from a woman aged 25 to 39 who had recovered from COVID-19. The chain is made from TRBV19 and TRBJ2-1; the D gene identity is not certain. Here is the DNA: TGTGCCAGTAGTATGTGGCTTGCCCCCTACAATGAGCAGTTCTTC. It translates as CASSMWLAPYNEQFF.